These 16 T cell receptor beta chains were all obtained from the same sample, sequenced in a study of shared clonotypes between healthy human individuals. Data came from immunoSEQ multiplex PCR; TCRdb stores just in-frame clones and leaves some out. The data show hundreds of thousands of clones, around three quarters seen once. The sample consisted of PBMCs. These TCRs come from a middle-aged woman in good health. Some clones in this sample may be carry-over from other donors' samples.

The chain carries TRBV28 and TRBJ2-2; TRBD1 might be the D (7 bases). The CDR3 totals 15 residues. Germline CDR1 is MDHEN and CDR2 is SYDVKM. Deletions cut 8 bases from V and 5 bases from J, with 18 bases between. CDR3 loop: CASGTNRGGTGELFF. The CDR3 region has the DNA TGTGCCAGCGGTACTAACAGGGGAGGAACCGGGGAGCTGTTTTTT. The full variable domain, completed using reference TRBV28 and TRBJ2-2, is DVKVTQSSRYLVKRTGEKVFLECVQDMDHENMFWYRQDPGLGLRLIYFSYDVKMKEKGDIPEGYSVSREKKERFSLILESASTNQTSMYLCASGTNRGGTGELFFGEGSRLTVL.

The chain links TRBV5-1 to TRBJ2-5; 14 bases agree with TRBD2. The germline V gene has CDR1 SGHRS and CDR2 YFSETQ. J gave up 5 bases and V 3 bases, and 6 bases lay outside the gene matches. The CDR3 sequence is 16 residues long. The CDR3 loop reads CASSSGTSGSYETQYF. Written as DNA, the CDR3 is TGCGCCAGCAGCTCCGGGACTAGCGGGAGTTATGAGACCCAGTACTTC.

This sequence joins TRBV29-1 and TRBJ2-1; 7 positions match TRBD2. CDR1 SQVTM and CDR2 ANQGSEA come from the germline V gene. Trimming took 3 bases from V and 0 from J; bases not matched to a gene: 2. This CDR3 contains 14 residues. Here the CDR3 DNA reads TGCAGCGTTGATGGGGGGGTCTCCTACAATGAGCAGTTCTTC. It translates to CSVDGGVSYNEQFF.

The chain links TRBV11-1 to TRBJ2-1, with D possibly matching TRBD2 (6 bases). Germline V CDR1 and CDR2: SGHAT, FQDESV (reference sequence). Trimming took off 3 bases at V and 7 bases at J, with 13 bases between the two ends. This CDR3 contains 14 residues. The CDR3 DNA reads as TGTGCCAGCAGCTTCGGCGGGACTGAGAATGAGCAGTTCTTC. Translated, it gives CASSFGGTENEQFF.

In regard to this clone: At the DNA level, this CDR3 is encoded by other sequences in the same sample as well. The chain uses TRBV19 and TRBJ1-5; TRBD1 might be the D (5 bases). Trimming removed 5 bases at V and 5 bases at J, with 10 bases between. The CDR3 runs to 13 residues. From germline, CDR1 is LNHDA and CDR2 SQIVND (reference sequence). The CDR3 reads CASSEGRDQPQHF. The CDR3 nucleotides read TGTGCCAGTAGTGAGGGGAGGGATCAGCCCCAGCATTTT.

This clone was found once. This CDR3 reads CASSVVWGSSEQYF. CDR3 sequence (DNA): TGTGCCAGCAGCGTAGTGTGGGGCTCCAGCGAGCAGTACTTC. This chain links TRBV9 with TRBJ2-5; D might be TRBD1 (5 bases). The closer fit of TRBJ2-7 to the DNA end suggests the J call may be wrong. Germline V CDR1 and CDR2: SGDLS, YYNGEE. The CDR3 runs to 14 residues.

This clone turned up a few times. The junction shows a germline mismatch at one end, possibly a read error. The V call is TRBV29-1, the J call TRBJ2-3; D perhaps matches TRBD1 (5 bases). Germline CDR1 reads SQVTM; CDR2 reads ANQGSEA. The CDR3 is 14 amino acids. As DNA, the CDR3 is TGCAGCGTCGAAGTAGGGGCTAGCACAGATACGCAGTATTTT. Translation gives CSVEVGASTDTQYF.

With regard to this clone: A read error is the likely source, as a far larger clone sits one nucleotide away. Other DNA sequences within the sample encode an identical CDR3. V and J are TRBV7-9 and TRBJ2-1, with D unclear. V lost 3 bases and J 1 base, leaving 1 base between the germline ends. The CDR3 covers 12 residues. From germline, CDR1 is SEHNR and CDR2 FQNEAQ (reference sequence). The CDR3 is CASSFSYNEQFF. The CDR3 coding sequence is TGTGCCAGCAGCTTTTCCTACAATGAGCAGTTCTTC.

This chain connects TRBV11-1 to TRBJ2-7; D might be TRBD2 (5 bases). The CDR3 covers 14 residues. CDR1 is SGHAT and CDR2 is FQDESV in the germline V gene (reference sequence). Trimming took off 5 bases at V and 3 bases at J, with 14 bases between the two ends. This chain's CDR3 is CASSQPGKVYEQYF. In DNA form, the CDR3 reads TGTGCCAGCAGCCAACCCGGGAAAGTCTACGAGCAGTACTTC.

The chain uses TRBV18 and TRBJ2-6; 7 nucleotides line up with TRBD1. CDR1 KGHSH and CDR2 LQKENI come from the germline V gene. The length of the CDR3 is 17 residues. V was pared by 1 base and J by 2 bases, with 5 bases of the junction left unmatched. The CDR3 nucleotides read TGTGCCAGCTCACCACGACCGACAGGGACTGGGGCCAACGTCCTGACTTTC. The encoded protein is CASSPRPTGTGANVLTF.

V usage is TRBV27 and J usage is TRBJ2-3; 8 bases map to TRBD2. The V gene's germline CDR1 is MNHEY and CDR2 SMNVEV (reference sequence). V was pared by 3 bases and J by 4 bases, with 6 bases of the junction left unmatched. This CDR3 is 15 amino acids long. Here the CDR3 reads CASSFGGRYADTQYF. CDR3 DNA sequence: TGTGCCAGCAGTTTTGGCGGGAGGTATGCAGATACGCAGTATTTT.

This clone was seen at least ten times. V usage is TRBV28 and J usage is TRBJ1-2; tentative D call: TRBD1 (5 bases). The CDR3 covers 13 residues. V was cut by 6 bases and J by 4 bases, with 12 bases left in between. Germline-derived CDR1 and CDR2 are MDHEN and SYDVKM. CDR3 region: CASSVGTAYGYTF. In DNA, the CDR3 is TGTGCCAGCAGCGTTGGGACGGCCTATGGCTACACCTTC.

This clone was observed a few times. This chain uses TRBV2 with TRBJ2-7; possible D gene TRBD1, 5 bases. This CDR3 has 14 amino acids. Between the trimmed V and J ends, which lost 6 bases and 0 bases, there was a span of 12 bases. Germline CDR1 SNHLY, CDR2 FYNNEI. DNA of the CDR3: TGTGCCAGCAGAACAACAGGTACCTCCTACGAGCAGTACTTC. Encoded protein: CASRTTGTSYEQYF.

CDR3 nucleotides: TGTGCCAGCAGCTTAAGAGGATTAGAGACCCAGTACTTC. Its protein is CASSLRGLETQYF. The rearrangement joins TRBV5-4 to TRBJ2-5; D is undetermined. In germline, CDR1 is SGHNT, CDR2 YYREEE (reference sequence). CDR3 length: 13 amino acids. Between the trimmed V and J ends, which lost 2 bases and 4 bases, there was a span of 9 bases.

A few counts support this clone. The chain links TRBV2 to TRBJ2-1; TRBD2 matches 11 bases. Germline CDR1 and CDR2: SNHLY and FYNNEI. The CDR3 has 17 amino acids. Trimming took 1 base from V and 12 from J; bases not matched to a gene: 14. The CDR3 sequence is CASSEVLAGGASRGQFF. CDR3 DNA sequence: TGTGCCAGCAGTGAAGTTCTAGCGGGAGGCGCCTCTCGGGGGCAGTTCTTC.

This rearrangement joins TRBV15 to TRBJ2-5; 9 bases match TRBD2. V lost 5 bases to trimming and J lost 2 bases; unmatched junction nucleotides: 3. This CDR3 is built from 14 residues. The germline V gene encodes CDR1 LNHNV and CDR2 YYDKDF (reference sequence). DNA of the CDR3: TGTGCCACCAGCCGGACTAGCGCACAAGAGACCCAGTACTTC. Amino acids: CATSRTSAQETQYF.